Listed here are 20 T cell receptor beta chains from one sample, sequenced in a study of shared clonotypes between healthy human individuals. The method was immunoSEQ multiplex PCR; TCRdb's version includes in-frame clones alone and lacks a portion of them. The sample lists some 800,000 clones; almost 95% were seen once. Cells designated naive CD8 were CD45RO-negative and were positively selected for CCR7, with terminally differentiated effector memory CD45RA+ cells excluded. Source material: naive CD8+ T cells sorted from blood. Every receptor here comes from a man aged 25-45 years in good health.

This rearrangement joins TRBV4-1 to TRBJ2-3; D gene ambiguous. Germline V gives CDR1 MGHRA, CDR2 YSYEKL. CDR3 length equals 16 residues. Trimming stripped 0 bases from V and 5 bases from J, with 15 bases between. The CDR3 DNA reads TGCGCCAGCAGCCAAGATTTGGATAACAGCCAAGATACGCAGTATTTT. It translates to CASSQDLDNSQDTQYF.

J is TRBJ1-2 and V is TRBV27; D perhaps matches TRBD1 (6 bases). The V gene's germline CDR1 is MNHEY and CDR2 SMNVEV (reference sequence). The CDR3 is 16 residues long. V was cut by 0 bases and J by 3 bases, with 14 bases left in between. CDR3 residues: CASSLSGQGTHYGYTF. The DNA for the CDR3 is TGTGCCAGCAGTTTATCGGGCCAGGGGACACACTATGGCTACACCTTC.

This chain uses TRBV11-2 with TRBJ1-3; TRBD1 matches 10 bases. In germline, CDR1 is SGHAT, CDR2 FQNNGV. With V trimmed by 6 bases and J by 0 bases, 5 bases remained unmatched. The CDR3 is 16 amino acids. The CDR3 protein is CASRTGTGDSGNTIYF. CDR3 coding DNA: TGTGCCAGCAGGACTGGGACAGGGGACTCTGGAAACACCATATATTTT.

The gene calls are TRBV5-6 and TRBJ2-2; D not certain. The germline V gene has CDR1 SGHDT and CDR2 YYEEEE. V was shortened by 1 base and J by 6 bases, with 7 bases between the two germline ends. The CDR3 spans 13 residues. The CDR3 DNA is TGTGCCAGCAGCTTGTACAGTGCCGGGGAGCTGTTTTTT. It translates to CASSLYSAGELFF.

The rearrangement uses TRBV27 and TRBJ2-7, with 11 nucleotides matching TRBD2. Germline V gene data show CDR1 as MNHEY and CDR2 as SMNVEV (reference sequence). CDR3 size: 14 residues. J lost 6 bases, V lost 5 bases, and 6 bases had no gene match. The CDR3 nucleotides are TGTGCCAGCAGTACTCTAGCGGGAGGTGGCGAGCAGTACTTC. It is translated as CASSTLAGGGEQYF.

This rearrangement joins TRBV29-1 to TRBJ2-2; weak D call: TRBD2 (5 bases). The ends were cut back, 3 bases at V and 1 base at J, with 6 bases in the middle. The germline V gene has CDR1 SQVTM and CDR2 ANQGSEA. The CDR3 is 13 amino acids. This CDR3 reads CSVDGRNTGELFF. The CDR3 region has the DNA TGCAGCGTTGATGGGAGGAACACCGGGGAGCTGTTTTTT.

This rearrangement joins TRBV9 to TRBJ2-7, with a tentative D call TRBD1 (5 bases). Per germline, CDR1 SGDLS and CDR2 YYNGEE. The V and J ends lost 2 bases and 0 bases respectively, with 6 bases between them. The CDR3 loop spans 13 amino acids. For the CDR3, the DNA is TGTGCCAGCAGCGTGGACATCTCCTACGAGCAGTACTTC. Encoded protein: CASSVDISYEQYF.

The chain employs TRBV27 and TRBJ1-1; maybe TRBD1 (6 bases). The CDR3 length is 13 residues. Looked up from germline, CDR1 is MNHEY and CDR2 is SMNVEV (reference sequence). V shed 7 bases and J shed 5 bases, with 14 bases lying between them. The CDR3 sequence is CASIAGGWTEAFF. CDR3 DNA: TGTGCCAGCATTGCGGGGGGCTGGACTGAAGCTTTCTTT.

This clone was found once. V usage is TRBV7-9 and J usage is TRBJ2-7; no clear D gene. Germline CDR1 SEHNR, CDR2 FQNEAQ (reference sequence). V dropped 1 base and J dropped 2 bases, with 9 bases sitting between them. CDR3 length: 14 residues. In DNA form, the CDR3 reads TGTGCCAGCAGCTTAGTAAACGGTACCTACGAGCAGTACTTC. This encodes CASSLVNGTYEQYF.

The rearrangement uses TRBV18 and TRBJ2-5; 7 nucleotides align to TRBD1. The CDR3 runs 16 residues. CDR1 and CDR2 from the germline V gene are KGHSH and LQKENI. Trimming removed 0 bases from V and 5 bases from J; junction bases left unmatched: 9. The DNA for the CDR3 is TGTGCCAGCTCACCACCCGACAGGGCTTTTTACGAGACCCAGTACTTC. Translation: CASSPPDRAFYETQYF. The full variable domain, its missing parts supplied by reference TRBV18 and TRBJ2-5, is NAGVMQNPRHLVRRRGQEARLRCSPMKGHSHVYWYRQLPEEGLKFMVYLQKENIIDESGMPKERFSAEFPKEGPSILRIQQVVRGDSAAYFCASSPPDRAFYETQYFGPGTRLLVL.

The chain has TRBV11-2 and TRBJ2-4, with unresolved D. This CDR3 contains 13 residues. CDR1 SGHAT and CDR2 FQNNGV come from the germline V gene. The germline V and J ends were trimmed by 2 bases and 8 bases, with 10 bases remaining between them. CDR3 sequence: CASSLYVSDIQYF. DNA for the CDR3: TGTGCCAGCAGCTTATATGTGTCGGACATTCAGTACTTC. The variable domain in full, with the rest retrieved from reference TRBV11-2 and TRBJ2-4, is EAGVAQSPRYKIIEKRQSVAFWCNPISGHATLYWYQQILGQGPKLLIQFQNNGVVDDSQLPKDRFSAERLKGVDSTLKIQPAKLEDSAVYLCASSLYVSDIQYFGAGTRLSVL.

CDR3 nucleotide sequence: TGCGCCAGCAGCCAAGATAGGCAGGCTGGGGCCAACGTCCTGACTTTC. It encodes CASSQDRQAGANVLTF. The gene calls are TRBV4-3 and TRBJ2-6; the D is unclear. CDR1 and CDR2 (germline): LGHNA, YSLEER. Trimming pared 0 bases from V and 2 bases from J, leaving 8 bases between. CDR3 length equals 16 residues.

The chain uses TRBV12-5 and TRBJ2-1, with 9 positions matching TRBD1. V was clipped by 3 bases and J by 8 bases; unmatched bases: 11. The CDR3 sequence is 16 residues long. Per the germline V gene, CDR1 is LGHNT and CDR2 is FRNRAP. This CDR3 reads CASGLETGGPLDEQFF. CDR3 sequence (DNA): TGTGCTAGTGGTTTAGAAACAGGGGGCCCATTGGATGAGCAGTTCTTC.

V gene TRBV11-3 combines with J gene TRBJ2-3; the match to TRBD2 covers 8 bases. Unmatched junction bases numbered 19, after V lost 7 bases and J lost 10 bases. CDR1 and CDR2 from the germline V gene are SGHNT and YENEEA. The CDR3 runs 16 residues. The CDR3 coding sequence is TGTGCCAGCACCCAGGTGTATAGCGGGATTGCATCTGCGCAGTATTTT. Amino acids: CASTQVYSGIASAQYF.

The count of this clone is one. The chain is built from TRBV5-4 and TRBJ2-7, with a weak D call TRBD1 (7 bases). There are 14 residues in the CDR3. Germline CDR1 and CDR2: SGHNT and YYREEE (reference sequence). Trimming pared 4 bases from V and 4 bases from J, leaving 15 bases between. CDR3 in amino acids: CASSHTGEEYEQYF. Here the CDR3 DNA reads TGTGCCAGCAGCCACACAGGGGAGGAATACGAGCAGTACTTC.

The rearrangement joins TRBV4-2 to TRBJ2-1; 7 bases fit TRBD2. This CDR3 comprises 17 residues. CDR1 and CDR2 from the germline V gene are LGHNA and YNFKEQ. V lost 0 bases to trimming and J lost 4 bases; unmatched junction nucleotides: 9. CDR3 nucleotides: TGTGCCAGCAGCCAAGAGTTGGCTAGCGGACCTTACAATGAGCAGTTCTTC. Translating gives CASSQELASGPYNEQFF.

The chain recombines TRBV27 with TRBJ1-1, with 7 bases matching TRBD1. The germline gives CDR1 MNHEY, CDR2 SMNVEV (reference sequence). The CDR3 is made up of 15 amino acids. Germline trimming cut 5 bases from V and 1 base from J; bases unmatched to any gene: 7. CDR3 in amino acids: CASSLQGWENTEAFF. Written as DNA, the CDR3 is TGTGCCAGCAGTCTACAGGGGTGGGAGAACACTGAAGCTTTCTTT.

This CDR3 is CSVAGTSYEQYF. The DNA of the CDR3 is TGCAGCGTGGCCGGGACCTCCTACGAGCAGTACTTC. This chain joins TRBV29-1 and TRBJ2-7; D tentatively fits TRBD1 or TRBD2 (5 bases each). With 6 bases removed from V and 0 bases from J, the gap between germline ends came to 9 bases. From germline, CDR1 is SQVTM and CDR2 ANQGSEA. CDR3 length: 12 residues.

The chain combines TRBV21-1 with TRBJ2-5; TRBD2, the table's D call, was not compared with the DNA. TRBV21-1 has pseudogene status. This CDR3 has 12 residues. CDR3 sequence: CASRSRWETQYF. CDR3 bases: TGTGCCAGCAGGTCGAGGTGGGAGACCCAGTACTTC.

The V gene is TRBV19, the J gene TRBJ2-7, with a tentative D call TRBD1 (6 bases). The V gene's germline CDR1 is LNHDA and CDR2 SQIVND (reference sequence). V lost 6 bases, J lost 2 bases, and 11 bases lay in between. This CDR3 spans 13 amino acids. CDR3 protein: CASSVDRTYEQYF. CDR3 in DNA: TGTGCCAGTAGCGTCGACAGGACCTACGAGCAGTACTTC.